Detailed here is one T cell receptor beta chain. Its target is unknown. This sample stems from a study of T cell responses to AZD1222 COVID-19 vaccine. Study findings and constraints: Only five or six AZD1222 recipients were seropositive at baseline. Most donors were white British and more were female, and clonal diversity was possibly underestimated.

This CDR3 is built from 12 residues. V lost 7 bases and J 4 bases, leaving 7 bases between the germline ends. The germline CDR1 and CDR2 sequences are KGHDR and SFDVKD. TCRdb keeps only in-frame clones here, not all; method: immunoSEQ multiplex PCR. The repertoire consists of 66,000 or so clones, with 70% to 80% occurring once and the leading ten covering approximately 23%. This clonotype originated in an adult in good health. Sample: peripheral blood, taken on day 0 of MenACWY control vaccination. The gene calls are TRBV24-1 and TRBJ1-5; D gene unclear. The CDR3 reads CATSAPNQPQHF. The CDR3 region has the DNA TGTGCCACCAGCGCCCCTAATCAGCCCCAGCATTTT.